This T cell receptor (beta chain) was found in a study of regulatory T cells in long-lasting Graves disease (dated by TCRdb to the early 2020s). A note on the overall study: In the newly diagnosed Graves' disease group, patients had been taking antithyroid drugs for less than 3 months. This study used TCR sequencing and RNA sequencing of peripheral blood to compare persistent Graves' disease patients against newly diagnosed Graves' disease patients. The study took place in China and was registered as a clinical trial. A total of some 33 samples were covered by TCR sequencing, comprising approximately 13 persistent and approximately 20 newly diagnosed Graves' disease patients.

Library creation used multiplex PCR. The instrument was an Illumina HiSeq 4000. CDR3 regions were amplified by Arm-PCR with iRepertoire HTBI primers to construct TCR beta libraries. Gel purification was performed on PCR products prior to sequencing. The study's processing was this. Gene usage analysis of CDR3 amino acid clonotypes used the 55 to 65 TRBV and around 13 TRBJ segments found across samples. COPE and FqMerger were used to merge filtered high-quality paired reads into contigs. BLAST was used to align contigs to IMGT TRBV, TRBD and TRBJ reference genes, and CDR3 was defined according to IMGT. Highly expanded clones were defined as clonotypes with a frequency above 0.1%. Shannon entropy was used to measure repertoire diversity, and the Gini coefficient was used to measure V-J evenness. A clonotype was considered public if more than one individual shared it. TCRdb reprocessing: public reads trimmed at Q25 with fastp, clones called with MiXCR, in-frame beta chains kept. Every entry covers one CDR3 protein and lists the most common genes and DNA from its rows. TCRdb's processing, not the study's, gives the V and J calls here. A total of about 530,000 distinct CDR3 sequences appear in this sample, about 16% of them only once. 20% to 25% of the sample lies in the top ten.

This specimen's time point label, interpreted: newly diagnosed GD, antithyroid drugs for less than 3 months. RNA was extracted from PBMCs in TRIzol for both TCR sequencing and RNA sequencing. Graves' disease was diagnosed according to American Thyroid Association guidelines. Patients for the study were recruited at an endocrinology department in Xi'an, China. Each patient gave 7 to 9.5 milliliters of peripheral blood, collected in an EDTA anticoagulant tube. Ficoll Paque Plus density gradient separation was used to isolate PBMCs, and no further T cell sorting was done. RNA quality was checked with an Agilent 2100 Bioanalyzer and agarose gel, and concentration with a NanoDrop 2000. What the authors observed across the whole study: Because the primary lesion, thyroid tissue, could not be accessed, the study looked at peripheral blood alone. Sequencing and analysis were restricted to the TCR beta chain. Persistent Graves' disease patients showed lower TCR Shannon entropy and fewer highly expanded clones than newly diagnosed patients, suggesting clonal expansion. The authors acknowledged the small sample size as a limitation that may reduce accuracy. A larger number of public clonotypes was shared among persistent patients (approximately 2,500) than among newly diagnosed patients (around 970).

This clonotype was counted a few times. It has no known antigen specificity. Base qualities are not recorded, but no much larger clone differs from it by a single base. This same sample was also part of a study on T cells in Graves' hyperthyroidism and ophthalmopathy. Reported in the second study: Stable Graves' hyperthyroidism was defined as no progression to ophthalmopathy during 18 months of follow-up. Hyperthyroidism patients were newly diagnosed, with disease duration under 2 months, and aged 18 to 65 years. Exclusion was applied to patients with uncontrolled infections, other autoimmune diseases, pregnancy or lactation. Diagnoses relied on clinical symptoms, serum thyroxine and TRAb, thyroid ultrasound and orbital computed tomography. The TCR CDR3 was subjected to a first round of RT-PCR using the HTBI primer set and the Qiagen OneStep RT-PCR kit. Most expanded thyroid clonotypes (frequency above 0.001) were also found in blood, which suggests that blood repertoires may mirror thyroid immune responses. A 13 V-J signature model separated ophthalmopathy from stable hyperthyroidism, with 87.88% sensitivity and just under 84% specificity in cross-validation and 80%/75% in testing. In validation, progression to ophthalmopathy was predicted by the model with 70% to 71% sensitivity and 72.22% specificity, a median of 6.5 months before onset. TCR V-J signatures able to tell the groups apart were searched for in a discovery cohort of some 100 patients, of whom roughly 42 had Graves' ophthalmopathy and around 58 had stable Graves' hyperthyroidism. Prospective prediction of ophthalmopathy was tested in an independent validation cohort consisting of 18 hyperthyroidism patients and more than 15 patients who later progressed to ophthalmopathy. The approximately 98 discovery patients were randomly divided into training and test sets at a 7:3 ratio. The study also compared thyroid tissue and blood T-cell repertoires from more than five Graves' hyperthyroidism patients. Following sampling, methimazole starting at 30 mg daily was given to hyperthyroidism patients, and high-dose intravenous methylprednisolone was given to ophthalmopathy patients. Libraries were constructed in a second round of multiplex PCR, after which size selection and purification were performed. The libraries were sequenced on an Illumina HiSeq2000 using paired-end 100 bp reads. SOAPnuke was used to process the raw data, throwing out any read that contained adapters or uncalled bases, had a mean Phred below 15, or lacked an exact constant-primer or identifier match. High-quality paired reads were merged using COPE v1.2.5, and each unique nucleotide sequence was defined as a clonotype. MiTCR v1.1 was used to align clonotypes to the IMGT TRBV, TRBD and TRBJ reference segments. Analysis was restricted to V-J combinations with a frequency above 0.0001, which covered 99.2% of repertoires. A TCS score was defined as the ratio between F50 (clonal expansion) and ExV (chaos), using BLOSUM62-based TCRdist between CDR3 peptides within each V-J. Welch's t-statistics and random forest reduced 500 to 650 V-J features to roughly 13, which were used in a naive Bayes classifier (R e1071). No statistical method was used to fix the sample size in advance, and group allocation was not hidden from the investigators. The paper describes TCR Vbeta CDR3 sequencing of 120 to 150 peripheral blood samples, made up of 43 ophthalmopathy patients, around 73 hyperthyroidism patients and some 17 progressor patients.

Specimen: peripheral blood mononuclear cells (PBMCs), collected at new diagnosis, from a patient treated with antithyroid drugs. This clonotype originated in a woman aged 35 to 59 with Graves disease. Donor details come from another sample of the same person, matched by shared clones.

CDR3 region: CASSPRTQDTSPLHF. The DNA reads as follows: TGTGCCAGCTCACCAAGGACCCAGGATACTTCACCCCTCCACTTT. In this chain, TRBV18 is recombined with TRBJ1-6; the D segment cannot be called with confidence. Inclusive of the bounding cysteine and phenylalanine, the CDR3 is 15 residues long. Of all the DNA, just the CDR3 is kept, 45 bases in frame from base 1. The CDR1 and CDR2 encoded by the germline V gene are KGHSH and LQKENI. V is reduced by 2 bases and J by 9 bases, leaving a spacing of 14 bases between them.